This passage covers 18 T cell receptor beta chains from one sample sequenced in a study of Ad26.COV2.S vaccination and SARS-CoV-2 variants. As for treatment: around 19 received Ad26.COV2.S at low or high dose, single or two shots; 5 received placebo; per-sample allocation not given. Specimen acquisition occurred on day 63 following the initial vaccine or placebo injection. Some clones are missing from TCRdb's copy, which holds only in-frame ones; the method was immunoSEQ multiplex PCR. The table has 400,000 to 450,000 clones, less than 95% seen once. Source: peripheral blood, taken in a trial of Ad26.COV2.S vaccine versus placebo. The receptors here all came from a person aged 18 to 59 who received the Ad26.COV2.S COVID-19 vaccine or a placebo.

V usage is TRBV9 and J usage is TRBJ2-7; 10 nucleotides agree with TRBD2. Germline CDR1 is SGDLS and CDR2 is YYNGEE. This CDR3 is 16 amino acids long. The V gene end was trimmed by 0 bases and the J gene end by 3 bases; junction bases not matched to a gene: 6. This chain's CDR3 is CASSVERLAGVYEQYF. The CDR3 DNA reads TGTGCCAGCAGCGTAGAGAGACTAGCGGGTGTCTACGAGCAGTACTTC.

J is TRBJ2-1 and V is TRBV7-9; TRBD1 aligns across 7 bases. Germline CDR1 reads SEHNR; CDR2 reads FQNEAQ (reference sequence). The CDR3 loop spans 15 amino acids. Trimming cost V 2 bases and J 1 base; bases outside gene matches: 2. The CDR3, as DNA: TGTGCCAGCAGCTTAAGACAGGGTTCCTACAATGAGCAGTTCTTC. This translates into CASSLRQGSYNEQFF.

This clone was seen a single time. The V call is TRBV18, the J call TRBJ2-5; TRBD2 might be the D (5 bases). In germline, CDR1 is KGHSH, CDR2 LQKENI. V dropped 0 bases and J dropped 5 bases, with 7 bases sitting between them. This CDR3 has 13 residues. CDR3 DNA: TGTGCCAGCTCACCACCCAGAGGGGAGACCCAGTACTTC. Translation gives CASSPPRGETQYF.

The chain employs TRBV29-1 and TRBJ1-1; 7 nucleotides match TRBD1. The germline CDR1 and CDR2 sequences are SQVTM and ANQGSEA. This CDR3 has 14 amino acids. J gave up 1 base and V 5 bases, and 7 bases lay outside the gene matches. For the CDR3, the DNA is TGCAGCGTTAGTTACAGGGGAGAGAACACTGAAGCTTTCTTT. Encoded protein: CSVSYRGENTEAFF.

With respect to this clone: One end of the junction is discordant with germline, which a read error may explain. CDR3 amino acids: CASSSGLAGVSGEQFF. In DNA, the CDR3 is TGTGCTAGCAGCTCGGGACTAGCGGGAGTTAGTGGTGAGCAGTTCTTC. The chain is built from TRBV7-7 and TRBJ2-1, with TRBD2 matching 14 bases. Germline values: CDR1 SSHAT, CDR2 FNYEAQ (reference sequence). The CDR3 is 16 residues long.

CDR3 in DNA: TGTGCCAGTAGTACACAAACTAGCGGGAGTCGAAATGAGCAGTTCTTC. Translated, it gives CASSTQTSGSRNEQFF. The J gene is TRBJ2-1, the V gene TRBV19; 11 bases align to TRBD2. Trimming at V came to 4 bases and at J to 7 bases, leaving 9 bases not matched to a gene. The CDR3 contains 16 residues. Germline V gives CDR1 LNHDA, CDR2 SQIVND (reference sequence).

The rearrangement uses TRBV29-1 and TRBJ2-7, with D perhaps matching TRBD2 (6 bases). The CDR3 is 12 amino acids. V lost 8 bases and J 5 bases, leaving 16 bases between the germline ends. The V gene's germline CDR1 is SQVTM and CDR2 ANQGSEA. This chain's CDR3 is CSSRGPGDEQYF. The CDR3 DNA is TGCAGCTCTCGTGGGCCGGGGGACGAGCAGTACTTC.

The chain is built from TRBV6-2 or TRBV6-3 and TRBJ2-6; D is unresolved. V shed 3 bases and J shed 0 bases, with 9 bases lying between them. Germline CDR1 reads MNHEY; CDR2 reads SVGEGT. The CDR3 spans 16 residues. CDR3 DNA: TGTGCCAGCAGTTATGAATACCCCTCTGGGGCCAACGTCCTGACTTTC. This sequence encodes CASSYEYPSGANVLTF.

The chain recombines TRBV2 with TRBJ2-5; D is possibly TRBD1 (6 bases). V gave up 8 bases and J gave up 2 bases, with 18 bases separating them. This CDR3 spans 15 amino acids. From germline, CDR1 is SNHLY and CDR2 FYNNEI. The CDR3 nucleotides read TGTGCCAGCCGCCCTCCTCAGGGGTGGCAAGAGACCCAGTACTTC. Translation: CASRPPQGWQETQYF.

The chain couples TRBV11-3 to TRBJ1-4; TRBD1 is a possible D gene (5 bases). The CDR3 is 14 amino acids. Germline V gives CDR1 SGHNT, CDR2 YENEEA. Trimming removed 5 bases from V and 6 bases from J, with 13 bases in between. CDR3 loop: CASSPTDLYEKLFF. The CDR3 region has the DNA TGTGCCAGCAGCCCGACAGATCTTTATGAAAAACTGTTTTTT.

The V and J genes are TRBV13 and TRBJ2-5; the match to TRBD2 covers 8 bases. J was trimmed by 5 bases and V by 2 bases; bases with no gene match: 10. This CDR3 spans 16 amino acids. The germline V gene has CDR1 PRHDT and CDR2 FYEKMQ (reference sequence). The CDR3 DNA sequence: TGTGCCAGCAGCTTACAGCGGGGGATAGCGATCGAGACCCAGTACTTC. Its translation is CASSLQRGIAIETQYF.

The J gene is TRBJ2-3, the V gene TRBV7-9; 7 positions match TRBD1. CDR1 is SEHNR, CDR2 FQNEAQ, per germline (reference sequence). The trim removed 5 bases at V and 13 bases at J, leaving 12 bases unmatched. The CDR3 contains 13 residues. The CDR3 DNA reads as TGTGCCAGCAGCCAGGACAGGACGGGTCCGGAGTATTTT. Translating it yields CASSQDRTGPEYF.

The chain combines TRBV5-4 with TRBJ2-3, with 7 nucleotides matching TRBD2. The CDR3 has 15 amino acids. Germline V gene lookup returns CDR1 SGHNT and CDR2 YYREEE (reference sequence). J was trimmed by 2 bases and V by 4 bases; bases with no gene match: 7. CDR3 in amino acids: CASSDSRDYTDTQYF. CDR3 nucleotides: TGTGCCAGCAGCGACTCAAGGGACTACACAGATACGCAGTATTTT.

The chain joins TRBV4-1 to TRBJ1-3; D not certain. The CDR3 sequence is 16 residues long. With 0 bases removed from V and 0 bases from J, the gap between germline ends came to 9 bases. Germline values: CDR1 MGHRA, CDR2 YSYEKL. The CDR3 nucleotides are TGCGCCAGCAGCCAAGATAAGGAGAGCTCTGGAAACACCATATATTTT. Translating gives CASSQDKESSGNTIYF.

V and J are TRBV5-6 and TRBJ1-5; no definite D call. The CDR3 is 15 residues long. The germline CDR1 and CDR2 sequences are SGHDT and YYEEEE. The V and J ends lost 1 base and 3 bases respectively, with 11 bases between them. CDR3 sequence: CASSLKGQVNQPQHF. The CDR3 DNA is TGTGCCAGCAGCTTGAAGGGCCAGGTCAATCAGCCCCAGCATTTT.

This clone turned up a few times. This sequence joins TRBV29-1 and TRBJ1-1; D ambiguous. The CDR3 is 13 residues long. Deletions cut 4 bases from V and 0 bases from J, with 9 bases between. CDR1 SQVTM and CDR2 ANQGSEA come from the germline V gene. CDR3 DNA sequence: TGCAGCGTTGTCAAGGTTATGAACACTGAAGCTTTCTTT. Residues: CSVVKVMNTEAFF.

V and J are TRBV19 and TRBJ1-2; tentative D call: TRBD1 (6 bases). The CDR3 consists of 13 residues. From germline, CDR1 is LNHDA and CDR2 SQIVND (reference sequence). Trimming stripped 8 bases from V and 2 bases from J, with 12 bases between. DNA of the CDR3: TGTGCCAGTGGACCACAGGGAAACTATGGCTACACCTTC. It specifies CASGPQGNYGYTF.

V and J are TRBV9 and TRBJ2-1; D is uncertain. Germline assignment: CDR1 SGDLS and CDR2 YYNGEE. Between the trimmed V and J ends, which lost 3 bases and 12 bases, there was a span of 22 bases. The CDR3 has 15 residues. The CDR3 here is CASSADLPSLEAQFF. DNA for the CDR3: TGTGCCAGCAGCGCGGACCTCCCGTCCCTAGAAGCGCAGTTCTTC.